This T cell receptor (beta chain) was captured in a study of cytomegalovirus exposure and HLA in healthy donors. Vbeta (60) and Jbeta (13) primers were used in the PCR. Using immunoSEQ multiplex PCR, the repertoire was profiled, and TCRdb retains in-frame clones only, with some absent. The sample consists of tens of thousands of clones, 60% to 80% of them appearing once. Per the germline V gene, CDR1 is LNHDA and CDR2 is SQIVND (reference sequence). V shed 5 bases and J 4 bases; nucleotides not matched to a gene: 7. This CDR3 region has 15 residues. This clone was seen just once. The material sequenced was PBMCs. This TCR derives from a woman in her thirties or forties in good health and CMV-seropositive. The chain carries TRBV19 and TRBJ2-1, with TRBD2 identical over 8 bases. The CDR3 protein is CASSSPRGRYNEQFF. The CDR3 nucleotides are TGTGCCAGTAGTTCCCCTCGCGGGAGGTACAATGAGCAGTTCTTC.